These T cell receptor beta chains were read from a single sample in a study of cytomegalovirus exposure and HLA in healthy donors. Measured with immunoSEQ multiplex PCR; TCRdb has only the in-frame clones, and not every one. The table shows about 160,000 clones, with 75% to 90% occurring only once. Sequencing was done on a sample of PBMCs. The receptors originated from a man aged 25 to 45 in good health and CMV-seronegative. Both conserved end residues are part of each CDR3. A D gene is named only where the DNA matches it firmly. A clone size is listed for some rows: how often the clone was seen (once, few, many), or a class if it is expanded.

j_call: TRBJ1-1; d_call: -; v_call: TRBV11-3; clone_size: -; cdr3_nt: TGTGCCAGCCCCATGGACACGCAGGGGACTGAAGCTTTCTTT; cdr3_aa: CASPMDTQGTEAFF
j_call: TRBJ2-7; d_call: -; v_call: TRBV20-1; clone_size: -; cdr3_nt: TGCAGCCCTAGGACTTCCATCGAGCAGTACTTC; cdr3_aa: CSPRTSIEQYF
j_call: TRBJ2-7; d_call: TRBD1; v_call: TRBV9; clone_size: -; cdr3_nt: TGTGCCAGCAGCGCCTCCGGGACAGGACCCAGGAGCAACGAGCAGTACTTC; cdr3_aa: CASSASGTGPRSNEQYF
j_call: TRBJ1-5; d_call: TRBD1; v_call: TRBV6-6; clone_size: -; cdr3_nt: TGTGCCAGCAGAACACAGGGGGCAGCAAATCAGCCCCAGCATTTT; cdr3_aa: CASRTQGAANQPQHF
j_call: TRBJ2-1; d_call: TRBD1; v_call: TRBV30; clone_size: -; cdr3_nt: TGTGCCTGGAGGCCGGACAGGGGGCGCAATGAGCAGTTCTTC; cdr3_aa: CAWRPDRGRNEQFF
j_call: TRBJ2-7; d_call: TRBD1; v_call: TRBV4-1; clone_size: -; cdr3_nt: TGCGCCAGCAGCCAAGTGGACAGGGGGATGGACGAGCAGTACTTC; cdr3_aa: CASSQVDRGMDEQYF
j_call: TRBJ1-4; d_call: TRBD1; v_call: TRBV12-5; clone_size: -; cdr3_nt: TGTGCTAGTGAGACAGGGGCAAATAATGAAAAACTGTTTTTT; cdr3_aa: CASETGANNEKLFF
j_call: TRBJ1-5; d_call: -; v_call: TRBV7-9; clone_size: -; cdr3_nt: TGTGCCAGCAGCCGCGGACAGTACAATCAGCCCCAGCATTTT; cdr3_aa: CASSRGQYNQPQHF
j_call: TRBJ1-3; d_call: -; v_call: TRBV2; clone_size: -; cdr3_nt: TGTGCCAGCAGTAGACAGGATGTGGACACCATATATTTT; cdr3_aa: CASSRQDVDTIYF
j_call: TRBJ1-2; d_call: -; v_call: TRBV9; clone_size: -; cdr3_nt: TGTGCCAGCAGCGTAGCTCGGGGGATCTCCTATGGCTACACCTTC; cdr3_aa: CASSVARGISYGYTF
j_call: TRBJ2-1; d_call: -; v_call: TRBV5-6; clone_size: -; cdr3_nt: TGTGCCAGCAGCTTGTTTTTGCGTGTCGCGGAGCAGTTCTTC; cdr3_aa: CASSLFLRVAEQFF
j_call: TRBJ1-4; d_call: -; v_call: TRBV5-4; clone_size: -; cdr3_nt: TGTGCCAGCAGCTTCCTTGGGGGGGCTAATGAAAAACTGTTTTTT; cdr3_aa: CASSFLGGANEKLFF
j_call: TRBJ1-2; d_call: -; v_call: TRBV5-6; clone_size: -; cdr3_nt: TGTGCCAGCAGCTTGGGGTCAGGGGCTGGGTACTATGGCTACACCTTC; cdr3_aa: CASSLGSGAGYYGYTF
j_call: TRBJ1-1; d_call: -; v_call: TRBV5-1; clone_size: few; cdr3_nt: TGCGCCAGCAGCTTGGAGTTGGACATGAACACTGAAGCTTTCTTT; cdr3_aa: CASSLELDMNTEAFF
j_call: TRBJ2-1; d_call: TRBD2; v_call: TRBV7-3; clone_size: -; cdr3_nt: TGTGCCAGCGGAGCGGGGGGGGACAATGAGCAGTTCTTC; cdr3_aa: CASGAGGDNEQFF
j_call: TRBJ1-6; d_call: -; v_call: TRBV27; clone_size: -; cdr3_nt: TGTGCCAGCAGTTTTACGGGAAGGAATTCACCCCTCCACTTT; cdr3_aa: CASSFTGRNSPLHF
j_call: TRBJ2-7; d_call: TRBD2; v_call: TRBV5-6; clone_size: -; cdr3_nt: TGTGCCAGCAGCTTCACTAGCGGGACCTACGAGCAGTACTTC; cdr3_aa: CASSFTSGTYEQYF
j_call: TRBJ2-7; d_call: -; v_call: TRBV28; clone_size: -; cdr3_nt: TGTGCCAGCAGTTCCACTTTTAGGTCTAGCTCCTACGAGCAGTACTTC; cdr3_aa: CASSSTFRSSSYEQYF
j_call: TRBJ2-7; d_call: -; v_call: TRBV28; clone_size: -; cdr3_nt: TGTGCCAGCAGTTCGGAGACAGGCCTCTACGAGCAGTACTTC; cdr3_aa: CASSSETGLYEQYF
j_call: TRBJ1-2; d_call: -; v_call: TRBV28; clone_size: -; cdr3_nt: TGTGCCAGCAGTACCGGGACACTAGGCTACACCTTC; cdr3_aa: CASSTGTLGYTF
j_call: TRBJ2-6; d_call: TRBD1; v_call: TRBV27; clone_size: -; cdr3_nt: TGTGCCAGCGGGACAGGACCCTCTGGGGCCAACGTCCTGACTTTC; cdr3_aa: CASGTGPSGANVLTF
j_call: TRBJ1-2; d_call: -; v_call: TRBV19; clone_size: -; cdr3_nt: TGTGCCAGTATTATGACCGGCGGACAAGGAAAGGGTGGCTACACCTTC; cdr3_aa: CASIMTGGQGKGGYTF
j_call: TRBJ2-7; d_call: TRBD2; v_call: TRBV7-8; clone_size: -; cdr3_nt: TGTGCCAGCAGTGGGAGGGAGGGCTCCTACGAGCAGTACTTC; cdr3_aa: CASSGREGSYEQYF
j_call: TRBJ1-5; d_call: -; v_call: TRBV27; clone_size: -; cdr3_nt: TGTGCCAGCAGCGGTCAGCCCCAGCATTTT; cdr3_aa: CASSGQPQHF
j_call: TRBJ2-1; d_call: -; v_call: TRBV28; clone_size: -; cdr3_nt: TGTGCCAGCAGTTTGGGGGGTCAGTACAATGAGCAGTTCTTC; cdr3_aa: CASSLGGQYNEQFF
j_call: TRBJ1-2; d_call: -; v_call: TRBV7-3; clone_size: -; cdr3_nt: TGTGCCAGCAGCCCCGATGGGGCGGCCGGCTATGGCTACACCTTC; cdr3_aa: CASSPDGAAGYGYTF
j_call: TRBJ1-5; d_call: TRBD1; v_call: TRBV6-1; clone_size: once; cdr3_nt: TGTGCCAGCGGGACAGGGACTAATTATCAGCCCCAGCATTTT; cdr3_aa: CASGTGTNYQPQHF
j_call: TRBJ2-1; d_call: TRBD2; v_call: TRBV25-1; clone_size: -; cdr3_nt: TGTGCAAGCGGGAGGGCCAACAATGAGCAGTTCTTC; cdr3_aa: CASGRANNEQFF
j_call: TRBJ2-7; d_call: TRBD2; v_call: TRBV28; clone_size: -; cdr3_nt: TGTGCCAGCAGTTTCCCAGGACTAGCGGGAGGGTACGAGCAGTACTTC; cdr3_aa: CASSFPGLAGGYEQYF
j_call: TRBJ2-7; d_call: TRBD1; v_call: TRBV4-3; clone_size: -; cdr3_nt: TGCGCCAGCAGCCATACGGGACAGGGCCTGGACGAGCAGTACTTC; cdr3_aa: CASSHTGQGLDEQYF
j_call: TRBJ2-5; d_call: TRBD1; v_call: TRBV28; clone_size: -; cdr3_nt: TGTGCCAGCAGTTTATTAGGTTTGGACAGGGGGTCCCAAGAGACCCAGTACTTC; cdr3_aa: CASSLLGLDRGSQETQYF
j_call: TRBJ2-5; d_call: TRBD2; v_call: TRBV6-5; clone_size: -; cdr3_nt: TGTGCCAGCCGAAACGGACTAGCGGAAGAGACCCAGTACTTC; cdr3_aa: CASRNGLAEETQYF
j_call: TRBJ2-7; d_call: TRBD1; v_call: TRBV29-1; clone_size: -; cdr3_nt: TGCAGCGCCTGGGGGGACAGGGACTACGAGCAGTACTTC; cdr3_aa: CSAWGDRDYEQYF
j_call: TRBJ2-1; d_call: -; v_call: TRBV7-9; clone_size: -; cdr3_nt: TGTGCCAGCAGCTCAGAGGAAAATGAGCAGTTCTTC; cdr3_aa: CASSSEENEQFF
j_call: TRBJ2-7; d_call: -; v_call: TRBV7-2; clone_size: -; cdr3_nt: TGTGCCAGCAGCTTAGCGGGGGGTAACTACGAGCAGTACTTC; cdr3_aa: CASSLAGGNYEQYF
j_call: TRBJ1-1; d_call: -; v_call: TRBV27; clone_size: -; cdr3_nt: TGTGCCAGCAGTTTATCCAGGGTTGGAACTGAAGCTTTCTTT; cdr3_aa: CASSLSRVGTEAFF
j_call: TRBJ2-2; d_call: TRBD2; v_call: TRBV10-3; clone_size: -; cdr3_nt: TGTGCCATCGGTCTAGCGGGAGGTACCGGGGAGCTGTTTTTT; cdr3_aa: CAIGLAGGTGELFF
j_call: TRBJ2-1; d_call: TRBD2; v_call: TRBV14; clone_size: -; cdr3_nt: TGTGCCAGTCAGACTAGCGGGAGGAGTAGTGAGCAGTTCTTC; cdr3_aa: CASQTSGRSSEQFF
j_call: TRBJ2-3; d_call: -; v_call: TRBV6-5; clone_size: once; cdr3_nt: TGTGCCAGCAGATCCGTCGGGATTCTCACAGATACGCAGTATTTT; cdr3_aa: CASRSVGILTDTQYF
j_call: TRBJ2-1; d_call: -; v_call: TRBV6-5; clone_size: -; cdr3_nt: TGTGCCAGCGGAAGGGGCGACAATGAGCAGTTCTTC; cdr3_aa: CASGRGDNEQFF
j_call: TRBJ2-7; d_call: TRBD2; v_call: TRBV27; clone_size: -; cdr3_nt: TGTGCCAGCAGTCCTCGGACTAGCGGGAGGGCCAGCTACGAGCAGTACTTC; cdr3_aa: CASSPRTSGRASYEQYF
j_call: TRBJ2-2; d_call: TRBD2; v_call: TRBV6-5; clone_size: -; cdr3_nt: TGTGCCAGCAGTTCCACCGGGCGGGAGAATGAGGAGCTGTTTTTT; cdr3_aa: CASSSTGRENEELFF
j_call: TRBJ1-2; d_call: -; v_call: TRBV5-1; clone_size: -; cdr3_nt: TGCGCCAGCAGCTTGGCCGGACAGTCCAGGGGCTACACCTTC; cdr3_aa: CASSLAGQSRGYTF
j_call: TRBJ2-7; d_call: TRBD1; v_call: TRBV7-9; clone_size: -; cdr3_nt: TGTGCCAGCAGCTTCCGGGACAGGGCGTACGAGCAGTACTTC; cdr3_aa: CASSFRDRAYEQYF
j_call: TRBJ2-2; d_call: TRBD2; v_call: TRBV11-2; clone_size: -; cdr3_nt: TGTGCCAGCAGCTTCCCACGGACTAGCGGTCGCACCGGGGAGCTGTTTTTT; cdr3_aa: CASSFPRTSGRTGELFF
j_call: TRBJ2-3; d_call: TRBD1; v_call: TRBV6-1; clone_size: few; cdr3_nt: TGTGCCAGCAGTGATACAGGGGTCGTCACAGATACGCAGTATTTT; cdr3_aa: CASSDTGVVTDTQYF
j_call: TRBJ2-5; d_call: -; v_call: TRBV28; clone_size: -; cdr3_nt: TGTGCCAGCAGTTTCCCCGGTAACGGGGAGACCCAGTACTTC; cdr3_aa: CASSFPGNGETQYF
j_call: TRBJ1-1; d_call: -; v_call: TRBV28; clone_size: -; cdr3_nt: TGTGCCAGCAGCTTAGCGCCCCAGGGATTGGGCACTGAAGCTTTCTTT; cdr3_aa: CASSLAPQGLGTEAFF
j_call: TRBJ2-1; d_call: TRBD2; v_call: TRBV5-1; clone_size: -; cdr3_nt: TGCGCCAGCAGCTTCGGACTAGCGGGAGGTGGCAGCTCCTACAATGAGCAGTTCTTC; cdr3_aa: CASSFGLAGGGSSYNEQFF
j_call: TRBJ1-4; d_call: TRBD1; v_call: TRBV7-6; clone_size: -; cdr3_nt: TGTGCCAGCAGCCCGGGACAGGGCGAAAAACTGTTTTTT; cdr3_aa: CASSPGQGEKLFF
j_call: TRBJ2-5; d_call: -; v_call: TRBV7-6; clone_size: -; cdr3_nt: TGTGCCAGCAGACCCTCACTAGACCAAGAGACCCAGTACTTC; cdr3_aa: CASRPSLDQETQYF
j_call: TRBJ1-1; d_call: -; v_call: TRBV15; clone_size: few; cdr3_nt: TGTGCCACCAGCAGCGCCAAGGAGGCAGCTTTCTTT; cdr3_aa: CATSSAKEAAFF
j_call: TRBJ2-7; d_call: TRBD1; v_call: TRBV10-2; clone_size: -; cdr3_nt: TGCGCCAGCAGACCGGGACAGGGACGATACGAGCAGTACTTC; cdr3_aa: CASRPGQGRYEQYF
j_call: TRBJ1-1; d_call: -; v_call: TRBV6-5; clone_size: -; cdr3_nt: TGTGCCAGCAGCTCCTGGTCAGGGCGGAACACTGAAGCTTTCTTT; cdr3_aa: CASSSWSGRNTEAFF
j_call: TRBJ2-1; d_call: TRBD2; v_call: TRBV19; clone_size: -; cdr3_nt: TGTGCCAGTCGTCTAGCGGGAGCGGTCAATGAGCAGTTCTTC; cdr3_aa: CASRLAGAVNEQFF